Sequencing of this TCR beta chain was carried out in a study of T cells in localized non-small cell lung cancer. Sequenced by immunoSEQ multiplex PCR; TCRdb stores in-frame clones only, minus some. The sample includes about 43,000 clones, roughly 90% of them seen just once. The CDR3 has 14 residues. Germline V gives CDR1 MNHEY, CDR2 SMNVEV (reference sequence). V was pared by 5 bases and J by 4 bases, with 14 bases between. This clone is labeled medium-sized (0.01 to 0.1%). V and J are TRBV27 and TRBJ2-5, with a tentative D call TRBD2 (5 bases). The TCR was taken from a woman aged 40-70 years with stage II lung adenocarcinoma. The source was PBMCs, collected before any cancer treatment. The CDR3 is CASSQMKGVETQYF. Written as DNA, the CDR3 is TGTGCCAGCAGTCAAATGAAGGGAGTAGAGACCCAGTACTTC.